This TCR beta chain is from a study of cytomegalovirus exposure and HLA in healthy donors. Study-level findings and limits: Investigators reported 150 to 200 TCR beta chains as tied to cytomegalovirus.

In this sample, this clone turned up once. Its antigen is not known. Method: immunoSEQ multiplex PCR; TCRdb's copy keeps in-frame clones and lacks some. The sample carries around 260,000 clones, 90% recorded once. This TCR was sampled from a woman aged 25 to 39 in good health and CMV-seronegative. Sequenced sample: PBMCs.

DNA of the CDR3: TGTGCCAGCAGTGAAGCGCGATACACCTACGAGCAGTACTTC. Translating it yields CASSEARYTYEQYF. The rearrangement links TRBV2 to TRBJ2-7; no definite D call. V was pared by 0 bases and J by 2 bases, with 8 bases between. Germline CDR1 SNHLY, CDR2 FYNNEI. This CDR3 region has 14 residues.